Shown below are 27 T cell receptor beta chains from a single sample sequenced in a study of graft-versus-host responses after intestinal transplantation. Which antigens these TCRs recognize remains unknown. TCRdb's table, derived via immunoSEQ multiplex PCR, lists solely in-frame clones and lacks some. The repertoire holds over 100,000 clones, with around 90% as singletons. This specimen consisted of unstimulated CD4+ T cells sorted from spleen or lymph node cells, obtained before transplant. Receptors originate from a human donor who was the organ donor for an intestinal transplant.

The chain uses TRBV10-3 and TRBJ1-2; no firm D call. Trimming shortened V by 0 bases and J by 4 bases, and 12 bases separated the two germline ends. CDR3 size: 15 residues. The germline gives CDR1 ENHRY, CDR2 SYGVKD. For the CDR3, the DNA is TGTGCCATCAGTGAGTCACGCGGCGGACCCTATGGCTACACCTTC. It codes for CAISESRGGPYGYTF.

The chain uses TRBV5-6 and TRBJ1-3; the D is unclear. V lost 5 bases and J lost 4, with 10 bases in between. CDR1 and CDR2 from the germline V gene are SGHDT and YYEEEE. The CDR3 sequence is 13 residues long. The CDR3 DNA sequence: TGTGCCAGCAGTTTGCCGTCGGGAAACACCATATATTTT. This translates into CASSLPSGNTIYF.

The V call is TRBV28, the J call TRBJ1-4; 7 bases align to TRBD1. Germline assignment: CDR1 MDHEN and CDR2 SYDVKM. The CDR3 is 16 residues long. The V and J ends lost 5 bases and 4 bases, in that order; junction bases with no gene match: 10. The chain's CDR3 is CASSLIRTGINEKLFF. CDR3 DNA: TGTGCCAGCAGTCTGATACGGACAGGTATTAATGAAAAACTGTTTTTT.

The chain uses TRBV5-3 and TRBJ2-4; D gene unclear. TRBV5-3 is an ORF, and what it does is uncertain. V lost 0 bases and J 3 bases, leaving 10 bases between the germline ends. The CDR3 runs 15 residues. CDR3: CARSLAADRKNIQYF. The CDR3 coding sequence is TGTGCCAGAAGCTTGGCCGCAGATCGCAAAAACATTCAGTACTTC.

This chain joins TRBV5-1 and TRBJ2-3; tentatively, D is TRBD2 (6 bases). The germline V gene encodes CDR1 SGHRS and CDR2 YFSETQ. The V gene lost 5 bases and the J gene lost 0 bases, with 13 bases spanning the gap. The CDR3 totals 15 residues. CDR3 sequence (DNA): TGCGCCAGCAGGTCGCGGGGATCTAGCACAGATACGCAGTATTTT. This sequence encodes CASRSRGSSTDTQYF.

The CDR3 loop is CASSLSPIAGTQETQYF. DNA for the CDR3: TGCGCCAGCAGCTTGAGCCCGATAGCGGGGACACAAGAGACCCAGTACTTC. V gene TRBV5-1 combines with J gene TRBJ2-5; 8 bases fit TRBD2. Looked up from germline, CDR1 is SGHRS and CDR2 is YFSETQ. Trimming cost V 1 base and J 2 bases; bases outside gene matches: 10. The CDR3 contains 17 residues.

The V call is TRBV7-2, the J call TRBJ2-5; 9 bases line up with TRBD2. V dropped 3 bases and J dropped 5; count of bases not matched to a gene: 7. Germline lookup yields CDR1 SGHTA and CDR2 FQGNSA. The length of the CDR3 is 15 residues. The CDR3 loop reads CASSLGGRAVETQYF. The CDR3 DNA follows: TGTGCCAGCAGCTTGGGCGGGAGGGCCGTTGAGACCCAGTACTTC.

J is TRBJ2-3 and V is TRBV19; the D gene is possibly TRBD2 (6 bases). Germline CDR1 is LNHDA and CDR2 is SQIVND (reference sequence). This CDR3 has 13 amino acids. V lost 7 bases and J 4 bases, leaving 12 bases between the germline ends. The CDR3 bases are TGTGCCAGTACTAGGGGACTCCCAGATACGCAGTATTTT. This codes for CASTRGLPDTQYF.

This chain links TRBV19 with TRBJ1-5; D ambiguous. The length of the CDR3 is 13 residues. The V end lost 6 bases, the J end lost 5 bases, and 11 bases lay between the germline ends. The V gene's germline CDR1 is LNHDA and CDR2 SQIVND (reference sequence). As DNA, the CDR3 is TGTGCCAGTAGGGTTGCGGGCGATCAGCCCCAGCATTTT. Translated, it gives CASRVAGDQPQHF.

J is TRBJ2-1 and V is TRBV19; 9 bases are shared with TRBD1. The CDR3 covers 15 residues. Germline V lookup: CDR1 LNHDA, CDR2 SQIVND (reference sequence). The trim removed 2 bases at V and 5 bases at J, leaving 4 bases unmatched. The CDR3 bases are TGTGCCAGTAGTATAAGACAGGGGGAACACAATGAGCAGTTCTTC. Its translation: CASSIRQGEHNEQFF.

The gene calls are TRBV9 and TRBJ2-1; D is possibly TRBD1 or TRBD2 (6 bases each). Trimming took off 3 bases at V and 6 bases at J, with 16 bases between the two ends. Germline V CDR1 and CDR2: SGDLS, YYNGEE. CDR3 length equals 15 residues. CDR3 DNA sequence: TGTGCCAGCAGCGCGGGACAAGGACTACCCAATGAGCAGTTCTTC. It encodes CASSAGQGLPNEQFF. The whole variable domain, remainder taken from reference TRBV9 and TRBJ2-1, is DSGVTQTPKHLITATGQRVTLRCSPRSGDLSVYWYQQSLDQGLQFLIQYYNGEERAKGNILERFSAQQFPDLHSELNLSSLELGDSALYFCASSAGQGLPNEQFFGPGTRLTVL.

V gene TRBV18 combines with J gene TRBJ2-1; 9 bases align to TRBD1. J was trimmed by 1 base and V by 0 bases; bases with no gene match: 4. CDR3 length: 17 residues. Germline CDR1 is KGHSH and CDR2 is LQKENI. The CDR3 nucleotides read TGTGCCAGCTCACCACCGGCGGGACAGGGTTCCTACAATGAGCAGTTCTTC. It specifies CASSPPAGQGSYNEQFF.

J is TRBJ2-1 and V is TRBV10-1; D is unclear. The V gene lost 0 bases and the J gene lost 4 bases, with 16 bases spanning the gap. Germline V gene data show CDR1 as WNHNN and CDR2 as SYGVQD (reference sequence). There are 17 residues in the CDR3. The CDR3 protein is CASSESRFAVGYNEQFF. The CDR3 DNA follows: TGCGCCAGCAGTGAGTCCCGTTTTGCGGTGGGGTACAATGAGCAGTTCTTC.

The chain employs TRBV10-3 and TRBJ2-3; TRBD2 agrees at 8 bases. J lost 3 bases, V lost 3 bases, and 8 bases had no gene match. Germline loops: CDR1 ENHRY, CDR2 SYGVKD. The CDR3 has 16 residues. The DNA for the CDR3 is TGTGCCATCAGTGATCCGGGGGGGAGTTGGACAGATACGCAGTATTTT. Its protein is CAISDPGGSWTDTQYF.

CDR3 loop: CASSLERGDYGYTF. The CDR3 DNA follows: TGTGCCAGCAGCTTGGAACGGGGGGACTATGGCTACACCTTC. The chain combines TRBV5-4 with TRBJ1-2; tentative D call: TRBD1 (5 bases). Germline V gene lookup returns CDR1 SGHNT and CDR2 YYREEE (reference sequence). Trimming removed 0 bases from V and 3 bases from J, with 9 bases in between. This CDR3 is 14 amino acids long. The whole variable domain, filled in from reference TRBV5-4 and TRBJ1-2, reads ETGVTQSPTHLIKTRGQQVTLRCSSQSGHNTVSWYQQALGQGPQFIFQYYREEENGRGNFPPRFSGLQFPNYSSELNVNALELDDSALYLCASSLERGDYGYTFGSGTRLTVV.

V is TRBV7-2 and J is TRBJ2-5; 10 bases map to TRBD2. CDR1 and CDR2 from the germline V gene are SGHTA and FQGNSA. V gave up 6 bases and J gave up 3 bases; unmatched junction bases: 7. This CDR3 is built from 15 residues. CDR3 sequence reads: CASRPRLAGEETQYF. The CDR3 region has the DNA TGTGCCAGCAGGCCTCGTCTAGCGGGAGAAGAGACCCAGTACTTC.

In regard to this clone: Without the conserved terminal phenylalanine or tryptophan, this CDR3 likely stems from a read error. This chain's CDR3 is CASGLVLSGSGAYEQYL. The CDR3 coding sequence is TGTGCTAGTGGTTTGGTCCTTAGCGGGAGTGGGGCCTACGAGCAGTACCTC. The chain carries TRBV12-5 and TRBJ2-7; 9 nucleotides align to TRBD2. The CDR3 spans 17 residues. The J segment lost 2 bases and the V segment lost 0 bases, leaving 8 bases of the junction unmatched. CDR1 and CDR2 (germline): LGHNT, FRNRAP.

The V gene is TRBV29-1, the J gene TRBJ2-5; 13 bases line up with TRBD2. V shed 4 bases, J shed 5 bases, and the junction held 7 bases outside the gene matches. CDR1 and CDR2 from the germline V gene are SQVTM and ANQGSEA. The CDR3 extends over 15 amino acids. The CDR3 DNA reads TGCAGCGTTGGAGGACTAGCGGGAGTCGGGGAGACCCAGTACTTC. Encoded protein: CSVGGLAGVGETQYF.

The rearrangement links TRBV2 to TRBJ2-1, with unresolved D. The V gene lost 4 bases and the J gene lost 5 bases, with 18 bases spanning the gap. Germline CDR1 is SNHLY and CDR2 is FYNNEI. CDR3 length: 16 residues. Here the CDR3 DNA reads TGTGCCAGCAGTGTAGGTTTCGTGGGTTTAAACAATGAGCAGTTCTTC. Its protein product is CASSVGFVGLNNEQFF.

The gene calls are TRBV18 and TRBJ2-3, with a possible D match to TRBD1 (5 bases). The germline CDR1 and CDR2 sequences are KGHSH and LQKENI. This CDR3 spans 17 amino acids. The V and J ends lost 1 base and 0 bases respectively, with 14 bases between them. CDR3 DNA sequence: TGTGCCAGCTCACCACGAAGAGCGCGACAGAGCACAGATACGCAGTATTTT. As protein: CASSPRRARQSTDTQYF.

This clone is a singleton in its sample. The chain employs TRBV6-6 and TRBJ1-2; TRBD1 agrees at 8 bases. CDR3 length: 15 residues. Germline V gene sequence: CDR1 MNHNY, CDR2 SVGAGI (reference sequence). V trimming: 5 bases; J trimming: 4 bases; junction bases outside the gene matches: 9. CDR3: CASSVGQATLYGYTF. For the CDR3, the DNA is TGTGCCAGCAGTGTGGGACAGGCGACGCTCTATGGCTACACCTTC.

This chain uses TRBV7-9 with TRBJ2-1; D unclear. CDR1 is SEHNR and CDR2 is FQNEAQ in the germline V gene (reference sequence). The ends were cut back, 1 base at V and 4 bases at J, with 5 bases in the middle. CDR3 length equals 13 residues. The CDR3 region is CASSLGRYNEQFF. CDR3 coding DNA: TGTGCCAGCAGCTTAGGACGGTACAATGAGCAGTTCTTC.

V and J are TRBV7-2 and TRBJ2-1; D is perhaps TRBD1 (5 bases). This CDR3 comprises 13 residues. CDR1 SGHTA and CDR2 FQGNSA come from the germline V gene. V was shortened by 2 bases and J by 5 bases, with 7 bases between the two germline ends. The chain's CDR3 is CASSLLQDNEQFF. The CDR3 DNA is TGTGCCAGCAGCTTACTACAGGACAATGAGCAGTTCTTC.

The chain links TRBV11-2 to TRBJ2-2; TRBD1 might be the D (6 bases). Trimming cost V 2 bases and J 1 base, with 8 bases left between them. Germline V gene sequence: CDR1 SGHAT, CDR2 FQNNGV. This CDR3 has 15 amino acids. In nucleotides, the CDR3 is TGTGCCAGCAGCTTATTGGGACAGAACACCGGGGAGCTGTTTTTT. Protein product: CASSLLGQNTGELFF.

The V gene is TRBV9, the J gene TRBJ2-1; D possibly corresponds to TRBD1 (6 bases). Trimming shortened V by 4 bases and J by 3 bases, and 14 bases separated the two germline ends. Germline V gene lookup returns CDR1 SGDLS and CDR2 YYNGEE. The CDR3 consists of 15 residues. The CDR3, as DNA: TGTGCCAGCAGCCCCCGGGACATTGACTACAATGAGCAGTTCTTC. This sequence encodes CASSPRDIDYNEQFF.

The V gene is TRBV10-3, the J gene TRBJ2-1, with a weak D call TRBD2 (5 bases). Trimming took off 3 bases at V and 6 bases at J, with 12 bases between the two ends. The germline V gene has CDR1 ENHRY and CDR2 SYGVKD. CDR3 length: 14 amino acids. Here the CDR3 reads CAISDLIRGNEQFF. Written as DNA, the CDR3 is TGTGCCATCAGTGACCTAATCCGGGGCAATGAGCAGTTCTTC.

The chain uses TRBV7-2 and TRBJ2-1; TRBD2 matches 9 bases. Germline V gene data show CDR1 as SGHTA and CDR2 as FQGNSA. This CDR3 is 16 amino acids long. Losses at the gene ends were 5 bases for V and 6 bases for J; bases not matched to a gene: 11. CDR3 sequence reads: CASSARPAGGSNEQFF. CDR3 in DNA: TGTGCCAGCAGCGCCAGGCCAGCGGGAGGATCCAATGAGCAGTTCTTC.